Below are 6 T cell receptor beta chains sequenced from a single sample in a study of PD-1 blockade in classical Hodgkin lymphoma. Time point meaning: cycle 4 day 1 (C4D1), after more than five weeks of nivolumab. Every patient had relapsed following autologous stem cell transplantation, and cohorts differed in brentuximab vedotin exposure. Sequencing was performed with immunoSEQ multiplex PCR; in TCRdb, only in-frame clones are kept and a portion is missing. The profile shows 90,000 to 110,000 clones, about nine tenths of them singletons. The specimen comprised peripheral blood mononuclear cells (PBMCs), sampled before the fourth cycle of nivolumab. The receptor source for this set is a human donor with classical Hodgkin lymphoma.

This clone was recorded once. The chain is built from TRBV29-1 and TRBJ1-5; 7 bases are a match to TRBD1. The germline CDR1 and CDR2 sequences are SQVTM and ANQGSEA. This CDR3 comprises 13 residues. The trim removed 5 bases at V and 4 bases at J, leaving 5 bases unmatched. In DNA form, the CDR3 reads TGCAGCGTTTTGACAGGGCTTAATCAGCCCCAGCATTTT. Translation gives CSVLTGLNQPQHF. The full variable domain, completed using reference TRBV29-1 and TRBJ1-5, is SAVISQKPSRDICQRGTSLTIQCQVDSQVTMMFWYRQQPGQSLTLIATANQGSEATYESGFVIDKFPISRPNLTFSTLTVSNMSPEDSSIYLCSVLTGLNQPQHFGDGTRLSIL.

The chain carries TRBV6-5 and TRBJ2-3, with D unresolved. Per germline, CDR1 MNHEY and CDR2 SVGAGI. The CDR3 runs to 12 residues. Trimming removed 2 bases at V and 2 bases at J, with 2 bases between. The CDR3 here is CASSYPTDTQYF. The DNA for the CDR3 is TGTGCCAGCAGTTACCCCACAGATACGCAGTATTTT.

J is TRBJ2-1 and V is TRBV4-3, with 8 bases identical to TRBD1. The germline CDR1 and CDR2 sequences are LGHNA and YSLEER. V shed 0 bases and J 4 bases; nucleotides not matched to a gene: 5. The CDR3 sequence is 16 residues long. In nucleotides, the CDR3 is TGCGCCAGCAGCCAAGACGCGGGACAGGAGTACAATGAGCAGTTCTTC. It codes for CASSQDAGQEYNEQFF.

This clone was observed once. Here the CDR3 reads CAISEGQGDRETQYF. In DNA, the CDR3 is TGTGCCATCAGTGAGGGACAGGGGGACCGAGAGACCCAGTACTTC. The V call is TRBV10-3, the J call TRBJ2-5; TRBD1 matches at 10 bases. Germline CDR1 is ENHRY and CDR2 is SYGVKD. V lost 2 bases to trimming and J lost 4 bases; unmatched junction nucleotides: 4. There are 15 residues in the CDR3.

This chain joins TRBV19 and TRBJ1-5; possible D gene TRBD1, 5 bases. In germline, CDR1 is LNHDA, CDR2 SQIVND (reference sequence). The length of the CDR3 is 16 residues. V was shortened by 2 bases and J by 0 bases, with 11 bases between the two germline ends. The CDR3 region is CASSIPGGTSNQPQHF. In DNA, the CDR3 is TGTGCCAGTAGTATACCGGGCGGGACTAGCAATCAGCCCCAGCATTTT.

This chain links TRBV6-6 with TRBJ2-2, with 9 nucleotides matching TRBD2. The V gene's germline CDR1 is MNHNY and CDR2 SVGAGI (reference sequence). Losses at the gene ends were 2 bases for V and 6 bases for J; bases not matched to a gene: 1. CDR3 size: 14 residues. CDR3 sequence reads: CASSYGGRAGELFF. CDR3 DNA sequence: TGTGCCAGCAGTTACGGCGGGAGGGCCGGGGAGCTGTTTTTT.